These 10 T cell receptor beta chains came from one sample sequenced in a study of T cells in Graves' hyperthyroidism and ophthalmopathy. The source material, RNA transcripts, was used to amplify TCR beta CDR3 regions. The TCR CDR3 first-round RT-PCR relied on the HTBI primer set. Via MiXCR, TCRdb re-called the multiplex PCR reads, giving one row per CDR3 protein. The table lists some 200,000 distinct CDR3 sequences, 17% of them singletons. Input material: blood. All receptors come from a woman aged 45-60 years with Graves' hyperthyroidism.

This clonotype was seen repeatedly, ten times or more. The rearrangement uses TRBV6-1 and TRBJ2-7; TRBD1 agrees at 7 bases. Germline values: CDR1 MNHNS, CDR2 SASEGT. V lost 4 bases and J lost 7; bases outside the gene matches: 7. The CDR3 has 13 amino acids. DNA of the CDR3: TGTGCCAGCAGTGCGGACAGGCTCTGGGAGCAGTACTTC. It codes for CASSADRLWEQYF.

The table lists this clonotype with many counts. V usage is TRBV7-8 and J usage is TRBJ2-5, with 13 bases matching TRBD2. Per germline, CDR1 SGHVS and CDR2 FQNEAQ. This CDR3 is 16 amino acids long. The trim removed 1 base at V and 5 bases at J, leaving 4 bases unmatched. The CDR3 sequence is CASSLGGLAGAETQYF. CDR3 DNA: TGTGCCAGCAGCTTAGGTGGACTAGCGGGAGCGGAGACCCAGTACTTC.

This clonotype was picked up many times. This rearrangement joins TRBV5-1 to TRBJ2-1, with 9 nucleotides matching TRBD2. The V segment lost 5 bases and the J segment 4 bases; nucleotides outside the gene matches: 7. The CDR3 contains 15 residues. Germline CDR1 is SGHRS and CDR2 is YFSETQ. As DNA, the CDR3 is TGCGCCAGCAGTAAAGCGGGAGGCGGTTACAATGAGCAGTTCTTC. This sequence encodes CASSKAGGGYNEQFF.

There are many counts of this clonotype. The V gene is TRBV20-1, the J gene TRBJ2-7, with TRBD1 as a possible D gene (6 bases). The germline V gene encodes CDR1 DFQATT and CDR2 SNEGSKA (reference sequence). The CDR3 extends over 13 amino acids. Trimming removed 2 bases at V and 5 bases at J, with 13 bases between. CDR3 protein: CSARMAGADEQYF. Here the CDR3 DNA reads TGCAGTGCTAGAATGGCAGGGGCCGACGAGCAGTACTTC.

This clonotype has a single count. This rearrangement joins TRBV7-3 to TRBJ1-2, with D maybe TRBD1 (6 bases). The CDR3 spans 13 residues. V lost 5 bases and J lost 4, with 11 bases in between. The germline gives CDR1 SGHTA, CDR2 FQGTGA. The CDR3 nucleotides read TGTGCCAGCAGCCCAACAGGGATCTATGGCTACACCTTC. This gives the protein CASSPTGIYGYTF.

This clonotype was counted many times. This rearrangement joins TRBV13 to TRBJ2-7, with D unresolved. Trimming cost V 7 bases and J 1 base, with 11 bases left between them. CDR1 and CDR2 from the germline V gene are PRHDT and FYEKMQ (reference sequence). The CDR3 is 13 residues long. The DNA of the CDR3 is TGTGCCAGCAACCAGGACCCATCCTACGAGCAGTACTTC. Its protein product is CASNQDPSYEQYF.

In its sample, this clonotype was seen many times. The chain is built from TRBV11-2 and TRBJ2-5; TRBD1 agrees at 9 bases. The ends lost 5 bases at V and 3 bases at J; junction bases unmatched: 7. The CDR3 runs to 15 residues. Germline V gene data show CDR1 as SGHAT and CDR2 as FQNNGV. The CDR3 region is CASSTYRGRKETQYF. In DNA form, the CDR3 reads TGTGCCAGCAGCACCTACAGGGGGCGCAAAGAGACCCAGTACTTC.

This clonotype was observed many times. The CDR3 nucleotides are TGTGCCAGCAGCGGACAGGGTGGTACTAGCACAGATACGCAGTATTTT. Translated, it gives CASSGQGGTSTDTQYF. The V call is TRBV7-9, the J call TRBJ2-3; TRBD1 aligns across 8 bases. CDR1 SEHNR and CDR2 FQNEAQ come from the germline V gene (reference sequence). The CDR3 sequence is 16 residues long. The J segment lost 0 bases and the V segment lost 5 bases, leaving 7 bases of the junction unmatched.

This clonotype was seen only a few times. The gene calls are TRBV20-1 and TRBJ2-7, with 14 bases that match TRBD2. J was trimmed by 5 bases and V by 6 bases; bases with no gene match: 6. The CDR3 is 14 amino acids. Germline CDR1 and CDR2: DFQATT and SNEGSKA (reference sequence). The CDR3 nucleotides are TGCAGTGCGGGACTAGCGGGAGATTTAAACGAGCAGTACTTC. Amino acids: CSAGLAGDLNEQYF.

This chain links TRBV29-1 with TRBJ2-2; D is uncertain. This CDR3 comprises 11 residues. Germline-derived CDR1 and CDR2 are SQVTM and ANQGSEA. Trimming took off 4 bases at V and 5 bases at J, with 5 bases between the two ends. This CDR3 reads CSVVLTGELFF. The CDR3 region has the DNA TGCAGCGTTGTCTTAACCGGGGAGCTGTTTTTT.